The source of this TCR beta chain is a study of blood T cell repertoires in COVID-19. Background on the study: Researchers got acute and convalescent COVID-19 samples from the United States, Italy and Spain.

Trimming cost V 1 base and J 8 bases; bases outside gene matches: 4. The CDR3 runs 15 residues. CDR1 and CDR2 (germline): SGHTA, FQGNSA. The protocol was immunoSEQ multiplex PCR, while the TCRdb copy is restricted to in-frame clones and leaves out a portion. The sample lists fewer than 300,000 clones; approximately 84% were seen once. This chain links TRBV7-2 with TRBJ2-1; 11 bases line up with TRBD2. The receptor was derived from a person between 65 and 80 years old with COVID-19, enrolled during active disease. Sequencing was performed on peripheral blood. The CDR3 nucleotides are TGTGCCAGCAGCTTAGTAGCGGGGGGGCGGGATGAGCAGTTCTTC. Translation: CASSLVAGGRDEQFF.